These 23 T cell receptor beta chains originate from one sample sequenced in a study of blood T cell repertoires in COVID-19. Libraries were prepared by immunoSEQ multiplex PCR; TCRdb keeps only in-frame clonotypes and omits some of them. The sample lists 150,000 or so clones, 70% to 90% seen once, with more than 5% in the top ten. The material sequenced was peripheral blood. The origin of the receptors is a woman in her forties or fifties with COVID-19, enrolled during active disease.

The chain's CDR3 is CASSLDPTGGNEKLFF. DNA of the CDR3: TGTGCCAGCAGCTTAGACCCGACAGGGGGAAATGAAAAACTGTTTTTT. The chain links TRBV7-2 to TRBJ1-4, with 9 bases that match TRBD1. The V segment lost 1 base and the J segment 5 bases; nucleotides outside the gene matches: 5. This CDR3 spans 16 amino acids. Germline V CDR1 and CDR2: SGHTA, FQGNSA.

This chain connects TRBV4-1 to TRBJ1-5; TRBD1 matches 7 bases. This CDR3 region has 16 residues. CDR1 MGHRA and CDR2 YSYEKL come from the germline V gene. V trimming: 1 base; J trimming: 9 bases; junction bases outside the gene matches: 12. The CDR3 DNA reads TGCGCCAGCAGCCAAGCCTCGGGACAGTTCGGGTTGCCCCAGCATTTT. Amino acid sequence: CASSQASGQFGLPQHF.

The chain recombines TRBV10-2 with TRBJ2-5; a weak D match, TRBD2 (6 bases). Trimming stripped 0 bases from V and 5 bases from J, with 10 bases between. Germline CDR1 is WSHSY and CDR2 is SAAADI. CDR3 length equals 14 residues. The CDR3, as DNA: TGCGCCAGCAGTGAGTCTCGACTAGTGGAGACCCAGTACTTC. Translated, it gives CASSESRLVETQYF.

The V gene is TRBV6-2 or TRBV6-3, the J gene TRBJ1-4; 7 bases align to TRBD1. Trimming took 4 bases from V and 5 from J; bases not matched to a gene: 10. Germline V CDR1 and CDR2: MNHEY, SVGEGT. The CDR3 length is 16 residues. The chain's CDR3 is CASSFLRQGRNEKLFF. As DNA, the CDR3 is TGTGCCAGCAGTTTTTTGCGACAGGGAAGAAATGAAAAACTGTTTTTT.

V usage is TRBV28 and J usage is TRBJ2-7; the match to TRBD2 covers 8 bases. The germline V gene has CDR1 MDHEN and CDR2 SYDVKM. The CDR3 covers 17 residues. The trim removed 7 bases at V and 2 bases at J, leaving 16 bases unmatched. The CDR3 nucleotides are TGTGCCAGCAACGAACTGGCGGGGGGTCACGACCCCTACGAGCAGTACTTC. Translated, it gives CASNELAGGHDPYEQYF.

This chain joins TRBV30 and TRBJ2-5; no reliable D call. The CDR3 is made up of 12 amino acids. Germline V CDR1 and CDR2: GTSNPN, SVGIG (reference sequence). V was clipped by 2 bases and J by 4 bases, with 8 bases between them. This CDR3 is CAWSSGSETQYF. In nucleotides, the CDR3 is TGTGCCTGGAGTTCCGGGTCAGAGACCCAGTACTTC.

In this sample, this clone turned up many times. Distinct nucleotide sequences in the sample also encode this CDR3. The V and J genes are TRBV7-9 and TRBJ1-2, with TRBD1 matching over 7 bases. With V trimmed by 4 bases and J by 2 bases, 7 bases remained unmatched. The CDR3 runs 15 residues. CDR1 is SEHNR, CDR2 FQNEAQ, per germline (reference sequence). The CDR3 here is CASSSGTALNYGYTF. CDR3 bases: TGTGCCAGCAGCTCCGGGACAGCCCTAAACTATGGCTACACCTTC.

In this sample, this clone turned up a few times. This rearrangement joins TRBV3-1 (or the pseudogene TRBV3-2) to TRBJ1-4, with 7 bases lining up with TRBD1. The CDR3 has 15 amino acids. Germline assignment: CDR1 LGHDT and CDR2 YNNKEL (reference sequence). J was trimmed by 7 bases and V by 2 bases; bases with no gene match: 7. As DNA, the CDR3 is TGTGCCAGCAGCCAAACCCGACAGGGTGGTGAAAAACTGTTTTTT. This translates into CASSQTRQGGEKLFF.

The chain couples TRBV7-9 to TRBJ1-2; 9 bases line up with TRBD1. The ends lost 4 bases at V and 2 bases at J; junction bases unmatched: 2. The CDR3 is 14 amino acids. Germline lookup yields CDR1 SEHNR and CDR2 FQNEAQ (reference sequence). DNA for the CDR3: TGTGCCAGCAGCTACGGACAGGGGAACTATGGCTACACCTTC. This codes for CASSYGQGNYGYTF. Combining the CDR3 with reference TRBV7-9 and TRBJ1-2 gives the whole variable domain DTGVSQNPRHKITKRGQNVTFRCDPISEHNRLYWYRQTLGQGPEFLTYFQNEAQLEKSRLLSDRFSAERPKGSFSTLEIQRTEQGDSAMYLCASSYGQGNYGYTFGSGTRLTVV.

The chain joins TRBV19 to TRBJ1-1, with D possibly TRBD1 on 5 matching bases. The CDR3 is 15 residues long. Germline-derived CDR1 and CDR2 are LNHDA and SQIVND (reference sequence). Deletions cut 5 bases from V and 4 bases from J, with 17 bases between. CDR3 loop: CASSPLQGVSTEAFF. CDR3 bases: TGTGCCAGTAGTCCCCTGCAGGGTGTTAGCACTGAAGCTTTCTTT.

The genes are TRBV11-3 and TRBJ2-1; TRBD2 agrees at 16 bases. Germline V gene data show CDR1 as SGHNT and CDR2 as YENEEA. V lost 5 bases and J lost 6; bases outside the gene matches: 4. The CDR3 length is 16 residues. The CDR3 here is CASSRGTSGGANEQFF. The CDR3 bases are TGTGCCAGCAGCCGCGGGACTAGCGGGGGGGCCAATGAGCAGTTCTTC.

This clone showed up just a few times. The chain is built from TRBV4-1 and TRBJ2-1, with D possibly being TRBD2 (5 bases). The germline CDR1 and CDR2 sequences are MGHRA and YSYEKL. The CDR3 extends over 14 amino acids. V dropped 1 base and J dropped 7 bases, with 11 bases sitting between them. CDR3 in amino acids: CASSQGTLGNEQFF. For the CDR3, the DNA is TGCGCCAGCAGCCAAGGGACTCTGGGTAATGAGCAGTTCTTC.

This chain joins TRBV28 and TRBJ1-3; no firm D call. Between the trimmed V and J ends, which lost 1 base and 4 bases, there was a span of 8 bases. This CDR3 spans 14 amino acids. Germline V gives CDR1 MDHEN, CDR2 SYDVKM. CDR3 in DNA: TGTGCCAGCAGTTTATCCATGCGGGGAAACACCATATATTTT. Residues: CASSLSMRGNTIYF. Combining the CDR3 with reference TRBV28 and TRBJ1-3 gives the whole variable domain DVKVTQSSRYLVKRTGEKVFLECVQDMDHENMFWYRQDPGLGLRLIYFSYDVKMKEKGDIPEGYSVSREKKERFSLILESASTNQTSMYLCASSLSMRGNTIYFGEGSWLTVV.

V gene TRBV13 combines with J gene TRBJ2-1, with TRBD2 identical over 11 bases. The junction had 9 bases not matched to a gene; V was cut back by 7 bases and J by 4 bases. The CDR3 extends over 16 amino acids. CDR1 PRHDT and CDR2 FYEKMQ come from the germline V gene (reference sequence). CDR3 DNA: TGTGCCAGCAAGGAAATAGCGGGGGGGCGTTACAATGAGCAGTTCTTC. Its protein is CASKEIAGGRYNEQFF. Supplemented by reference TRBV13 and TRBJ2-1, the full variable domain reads AAGVIQSPRHLIKEKRETATLKCYPIPRHDTVYWYQQGPGQDPQFLISFYEKMQSDKGSIPDRFSAQQFSDYHSELNMSSLELGDSALYFCASKEIAGGRYNEQFFGPGTRLTVL.

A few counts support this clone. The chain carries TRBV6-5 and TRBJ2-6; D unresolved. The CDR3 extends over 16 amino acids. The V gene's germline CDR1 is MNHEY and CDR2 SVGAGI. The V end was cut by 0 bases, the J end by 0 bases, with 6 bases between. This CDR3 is CASSYSPSSGANVLTF. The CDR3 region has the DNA TGTGCCAGCAGTTACTCTCCTAGCTCTGGGGCCAACGTCCTGACTTTC.

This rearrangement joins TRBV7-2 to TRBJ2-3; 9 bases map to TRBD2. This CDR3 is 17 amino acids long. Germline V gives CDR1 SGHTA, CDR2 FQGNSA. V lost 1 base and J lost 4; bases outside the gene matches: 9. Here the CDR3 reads CASSLGSGTSWPDTQYF. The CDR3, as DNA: TGTGCCAGCAGCTTAGGGTCCGGGACTAGCTGGCCAGATACGCAGTATTTT.

CDR3 sequence: CASSIATGDNEQFF. Here the CDR3 DNA reads TGTGCCAGTAGTATAGCCACGGGGGACAATGAGCAGTTCTTC. This rearrangement joins TRBV19 to TRBJ2-1; D is perhaps TRBD2 (6 bases). The CDR3 runs to 14 residues. Germline CDR1 is LNHDA and CDR2 is SQIVND (reference sequence). The V and J ends lost 1 base and 5 bases respectively, with 9 bases between them.

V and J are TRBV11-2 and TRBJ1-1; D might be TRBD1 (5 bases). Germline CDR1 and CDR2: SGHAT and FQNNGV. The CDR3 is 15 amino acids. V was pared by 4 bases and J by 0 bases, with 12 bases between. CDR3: CASSSWGLLNTEAFF. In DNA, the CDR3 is TGTGCCAGCAGCTCTTGGGGCCTCCTGAACACTGAAGCTTTCTTT.

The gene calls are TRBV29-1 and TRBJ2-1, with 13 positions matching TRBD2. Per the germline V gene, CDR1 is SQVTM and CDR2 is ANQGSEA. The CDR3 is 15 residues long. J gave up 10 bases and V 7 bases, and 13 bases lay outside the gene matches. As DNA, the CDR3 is TGCAGCGCCATCCCTACTAGCGGGGGGGCCCCCGAGCAGTTCTTC. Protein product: CSAIPTSGGAPEQFF.

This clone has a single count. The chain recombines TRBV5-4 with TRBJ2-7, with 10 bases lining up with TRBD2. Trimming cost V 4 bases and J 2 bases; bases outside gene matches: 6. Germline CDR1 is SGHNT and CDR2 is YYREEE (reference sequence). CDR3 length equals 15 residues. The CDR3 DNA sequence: TGTGCCAGCAGCCTAGTTAGCGGGGGGCCCTACGAGCAGTACTTC. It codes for CASSLVSGGPYEQYF.

CDR3 in DNA: TGTGCCAGTAGTATGGAGGGCCAGGGGGCTATCACAGATACGCAGTATTTT. This sequence encodes CASSMEGQGAITDTQYF. The chain carries TRBV19 and TRBJ2-3; the match to TRBD1 covers 8 bases. The V gene end was trimmed by 3 bases and the J gene end by 2 bases; junction bases not matched to a gene: 10. There are 17 residues in the CDR3. CDR1 and CDR2 (germline): LNHDA, SQIVND (reference sequence).

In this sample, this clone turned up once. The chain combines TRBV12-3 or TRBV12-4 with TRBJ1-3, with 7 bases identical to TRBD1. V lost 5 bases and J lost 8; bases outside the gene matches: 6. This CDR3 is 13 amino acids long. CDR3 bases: TGTGCCAGCAGTCCCGGGACAGACGACACCATATATTTT. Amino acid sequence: CASSPGTDDTIYF.

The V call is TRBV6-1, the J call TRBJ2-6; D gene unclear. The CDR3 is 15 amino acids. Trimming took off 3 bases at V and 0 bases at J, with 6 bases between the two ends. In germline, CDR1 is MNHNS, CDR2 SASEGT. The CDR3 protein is CASSEVSSGANVLTF. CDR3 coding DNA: TGTGCCAGCAGTGAGGTGAGCTCTGGGGCCAACGTCCTGACTTTC.